These 4 T cell receptor beta chains were sequenced from one sample in a study of OX40 agonist ivuxolimab in advanced cancers. Libraries were prepared by immunoSEQ multiplex PCR; TCRdb keeps only in-frame clonotypes and omits some of them. In the table there are tens of thousands of clones, around nine tenths of which are singletons. This sample comprised CD4+ or CD8+ T cells sorted from blood, obtained in a trial of the OX40 agonist ivuxolimab. These receptors were taken from an adult with an advanced solid tumor such as melanoma, head and neck, liver or kidney cancer.

This clone has a handful of counts. The rearrangement links TRBV29-1 to TRBJ1-1; 7 bases line up with TRBD1. Unmatched junction bases numbered 10, after V lost 4 bases and J lost 5 bases. Germline assignment: CDR1 SQVTM and CDR2 ANQGSEA. The CDR3 loop spans 14 amino acids. The CDR3 spells CSVGWQDRSTEAFF. The CDR3 DNA is TGCAGCGTTGGCTGGCAGGACAGGAGTACTGAAGCTTTCTTT.

V is TRBV7-9 and J is TRBJ1-2; D may be TRBD1 (6 bases). CDR1 is SEHNR and CDR2 is FQNEAQ in the germline V gene (reference sequence). Trimming removed 8 bases from V and 4 bases from J, with 8 bases in between. The CDR3 covers 11 residues. The CDR3 nucleotides read TGTGCCAGCGGGGGCGCCTATGGCTACACCTTC. Translating it yields CASGGAYGYTF. Using reference TRBV7-9 and TRBJ1-2 for the parts outside the CDR3, the full variable domain is DTGVSQNPRHKITKRGQNVTFRCDPISEHNRLYWYRQTLGQGPEFLTYFQNEAQLEKSRLLSDRFSAERPKGSFSTLEIQRTEQGDSAMYLCASGGAYGYTFGSGTRLTVV.

For this clone: Additional DNA sequences in this sample encode the identical CDR3. This rearrangement joins TRBV9 to TRBJ2-5; D is undetermined. The CDR3 is 14 residues long. Trimming took off 2 bases at V and 4 bases at J, with 12 bases between the two ends. Germline CDR1 reads SGDLS; CDR2 reads YYNGEE. In nucleotides, the CDR3 is TGTGCCAGCAGCGTCAGTGGGGTAGGAGAGACCCAGTACTTC. Its translation: CASSVSGVGETQYF.

V and J are TRBV19 and TRBJ1-5; TRBD1 is a possible D gene (5 bases). V lost 6 bases, J lost 4 bases, and 13 bases lay in between. This CDR3 has 14 residues. Germline values: CDR1 LNHDA, CDR2 SQIVND (reference sequence). CDR3 bases: TGTGCCAGTAGCCCTTGGAAGGGGAATCAGCCCCAGCATTTT. This translates into CASSPWKGNQPQHF.